This note documents a single TCR beta chain sequence. The ends were cut back, 2 bases at V and 8 bases at J, with 9 bases in the middle. The germline CDR1 and CDR2 sequences are LGHDT and YNNKEL (reference sequence). The CDR3 runs to 12 residues. These data come from a study of blood T cell repertoires in COVID-19. The assay was immunoSEQ multiplex PCR, and TCRdb's table has in-frame clones only and misses some. The table lists roughly 250,000 clones, 85% to 90% of them singletons. What was sequenced was PBMCs or T cells enriched from blood (not recorded which). This TCR was sampled from a woman aged 18-29 years who had recovered from COVID-19. The chain is built from TRBV3-1 (or the pseudogene TRBV3-2) and TRBJ1-2; D perhaps matches TRBD1 (5 bases). For the CDR3, the DNA is TGTGCCAGCAGCCAAACGGCAGGGGGCTACACCTTC. Encoded protein: CASSQTAGGYTF.